The text below deals with one T cell receptor beta chain. Its specificity is unknown. V lost 2 bases and J lost 2, with 10 bases in between. The germline V gene encodes CDR1 SGHTA and CDR2 FQGNSA. This CDR3 has 15 amino acids. Clones were read by immunoSEQ multiplex PCR, and TCRdb kept only the in-frame ones, dropping some. Of around 57,000 clones listed, about nine tenths are singletons. This specimen belongs to a study of PD-1 blockade in classical Hodgkin lymphoma. General study results and limits: Lower baseline TCR diversity was reported for newly diagnosed patients than for healthy donors.

The time point here: cycle 4 day 1 (C4D1), after five to seven weeks of nivolumab. Following autologous stem cell transplantation, relapse occurred in every patient, and exposure to brentuximab vedotin varied. The J gene is TRBJ2-1, the V gene TRBV7-2; a possible D gene is TRBD1 (5 bases). The sequence came from a human donor with classical Hodgkin lymphoma. Sequenced material: peripheral blood mononuclear cells (PBMCs), taken before the fourth cycle of nivolumab. The CDR3 sequence is CASSLKGPPYNEQFF. In DNA, the CDR3 is TGTGCCAGCAGCTTAAAGGGGCCGCCCTACAATGAGCAGTTCTTC. The variable domain in full, completed from reference TRBV7-2 and TRBJ2-1, reads GAGVSQSPSNKVTEKGKDVELRCDPISGHTALYWYRQSLGQGLEFLIYFQGNSAPDKSGLPSDRFSAERTGGSVSTLTIQRTQQEDSAVYLCASSLKGPPYNEQFFGPGTRLTVL.